This T cell receptor beta chain was documented in a study of blood T cell repertoires in COVID-19. For the study at large: The United States, Italy and Spain were the sources of the acute and convalescent COVID-19 samples. T cells, B-cell-depleted T cells, or PBMCs supplied cDNA or gDNA.

This CDR3 has 15 amino acids. Germline V gene lookup returns CDR1 MNHEY and CDR2 SVGAGI. Trimming took off 7 bases at V and 0 bases at J, with 16 bases between the two ends. Original analysis: It was from reference gene primer amplification that nucleated cell counts were estimated. Sequenced by immunoSEQ multiplex PCR; TCRdb stores in-frame clones only, minus some. Clone size and V and J calls were adopted from that table, with D and trimming inferred from the DNA. The sample has 25,000 to 35,000 clones; roughly 89% are singletons. The TCR sequence derives from a man older than 75 with acute or convalescent COVID-19. The chain couples TRBV6-5 to TRBJ2-7; maybe TRBD2 (6 bases). The specimen was peripheral blood. CDR3 nucleotide sequence: TGTGCCAGCACGGGGCAGCGGGCAAGCTCCTACGAGCAGTACTTC. Translated: CASTGQRASSYEQYF.